Shown below are 30 T cell receptor beta chains from a single sample sequenced in a study of cytomegalovirus exposure and HLA in healthy donors (TCRdb year 2017). The library came from the immunoSEQ multiplex PCR assay. The multiplex PCR relied on a mix of 60 forward primers for TCR Vbeta segments and 13 reverse primers for TCR Jbeta segments. This immuneACCESS table, as held by TCRdb, lists in-frame sequences with V and J called but not all clones. Of the missing ones, under half trace to an unresolved V gene in checked studies; the others have no known cause. The table for this sample lists under 200,000 clones; approximately 85% of them were counted only once. The ten largest clones take up 7.5% to 10% of the sample. Sequenced input: PBMCs. The receptors derive from a man between 18 and 29 years old in good health and CMV-seropositive.

Remarks on this clone: One end of the junction fails to match germline, which may point to a read error. V and J are TRBV4-1 and TRBJ2-7; possibly TRBD2 for D (6 bases). The CDR3 consists of 13 residues. CDR1 and CDR2 (germline): MGHRA, YSYEKL. The CDR3 sequence: CASSHDGNLGLHF. CDR3 coding DNA: TGCGCCAGCAGCCACGATGGAAACTTGGGACTTCACTTC.

J is TRBJ2-7 and V is TRBV29-1; D unresolved. V was shortened by 0 bases and J by 8 bases, with 14 bases between the two germline ends. This CDR3 comprises 13 residues. Germline loops: CDR1 SQVTM, CDR2 ANQGSEA. The CDR3 DNA reads as TGCAGCGTTGAAGAAGGAAGGAGTACGCAGCAGTACTTC. It codes for CSVEEGRSTQQYF.

The chain carries TRBV5-5 and TRBJ1-5, with a tentative D call TRBD1 (5 bases). CDR1 SGHKS and CDR2 YYEKEE come from the germline V gene (reference sequence). The V and J ends lost 1 base and 0 bases respectively, with 14 bases between them. The CDR3 runs 17 residues. CDR3: CASSLLPTELSNQPQHF. CDR3 nucleotides: TGTGCCAGCAGCTTGCTCCCGACAGAGCTTAGCAATCAGCCCCAGCATTTT.

The V and J genes are TRBV14 and TRBJ1-2, with D perhaps TRBD1 (5 bases). The CDR3 loop spans 12 amino acids. Germline V gene sequence: CDR1 SGHDN, CDR2 FVKESK. V lost 0 bases to trimming and J lost 7 bases, with 6 bases between them. CDR3 sequence: CASSQDRVGYTF. CDR3 DNA: TGTGCCAGCAGCCAAGACAGGGTTGGCTACACCTTC. Filled out from reference TRBV14 and TRBJ1-2, the complete variable domain reads EAGVTQFPSHSVIEKGQTVTLRCDPISGHDNLYWYRRVMGKEIKFLLHFVKESKQDESGMPNNRFLAERTGGTYSTLKVQPAELEDSGVYFCASSQDRVGYTFGSGTRLTVV.

V usage is TRBV19 and J usage is TRBJ1-2; TRBD1 might be the D (5 bases). The V gene's germline CDR1 is LNHDA and CDR2 SQIVND (reference sequence). This CDR3 spans 15 amino acids. V gave up 1 base and J gave up 4 bases, with 13 bases separating them. The CDR3 DNA reads as TGTGCCAGTAGTATAGGTGTAGGGGAGGCCTATGGCTACACCTTC. Amino acid sequence: CASSIGVGEAYGYTF.

The chain uses TRBV7-8 and TRBJ2-2, with 9 positions matching TRBD2. CDR1 is SGHVS, CDR2 FQNEAQ, per germline. V shed 5 bases, J shed 7 bases, and the junction held 20 bases outside the gene matches. The CDR3 has 19 residues. The CDR3 sequence: CASSRKSGKRLAGNGELFF. The CDR3 DNA reads as TGTGCCAGCAGCCGAAAGAGCGGAAAGAGGCTAGCGGGAAACGGGGAGCTGTTTTTT.

The chain joins TRBV30 to TRBJ2-7; TRBD1 aligns across 11 bases. Germline V gene lookup returns CDR1 GTSNPN and CDR2 SVGIG (reference sequence). Trimming cost V 0 bases and J 6 bases; bases outside gene matches: 7. CDR3 length: 15 amino acids. CDR3 sequence: CAWSVPGQGAREQYF. The CDR3 DNA is TGTGCCTGGAGTGTACCAGGACAGGGGGCTCGCGAGCAGTACTTC.

The V call is TRBV11-2, the J call TRBJ1-2, with D tentatively TRBD1 (5 bases). The V end lost 3 bases, the J end lost 4 bases, and 12 bases lay between the germline ends. The V gene's germline CDR1 is SGHAT and CDR2 FQNNGV. There are 14 residues in the CDR3. The CDR3 nucleotides are TGTGCCAGCAGCTTTCAGGCAGGGCCCTATGGCTACACCTTC. Translation gives CASSFQAGPYGYTF.

The chain recombines TRBV10-3 with TRBJ1-3; D call uncertain. The ends were cut back, 4 bases at V and 1 base at J, with 8 bases in the middle. Germline lookup yields CDR1 ENHRY and CDR2 SYGVKD. This CDR3 is built from 14 residues. The CDR3 reads CAISGSGSGNTIYF. The CDR3 bases are TGTGCCATCAGTGGATCAGGATCTGGAAACACCATATATTTT.

This clone was seen a handful of times. The chain employs TRBV29-1 and TRBJ2-1, with a possible D match to TRBD2 (5 bases). Trimming removed 5 bases at V and 3 bases at J, with 11 bases between. The CDR3 runs to 13 residues. Germline V gene sequence: CDR1 SQVTM, CDR2 ANQGSEA. CDR3: CSVFNGDYNEQFF. In nucleotides, the CDR3 is TGCAGCGTTTTTAACGGGGACTACAATGAGCAGTTCTTC.

The table lists this clone with a count of one. The rearrangement links TRBV9 to TRBJ2-1; D uncertain. There are 16 residues in the CDR3. Trimming stripped 0 bases from V and 2 bases from J, with 12 bases between. The V gene's germline CDR1 is SGDLS and CDR2 YYNGEE. CDR3 coding DNA: TGTGCCAGCAGCGTAGTTGGCGGAAATACCTACAATGAGCAGTTCTTC. Translating it yields CASSVVGGNTYNEQFF.

The chain is built from TRBV7-9 and TRBJ2-2; no definite D call. In germline, CDR1 is SEHNR, CDR2 FQNEAQ (reference sequence). V was cut by 1 base and J by 7 bases, with 4 bases left in between. The CDR3 length is 12 residues. The CDR3 loop reads CASSLDYGELFF. Written as DNA, the CDR3 is TGTGCCAGCAGCTTAGACTACGGGGAGCTGTTTTTT.

V usage is TRBV2 and J usage is TRBJ1-1; 10 nucleotides line up with TRBD1. The CDR3 sequence is 13 residues long. The trim removed 7 bases at V and 10 bases at J, leaving 9 bases unmatched. From germline, CDR1 is SNHLY and CDR2 FYNNEI. CDR3 DNA sequence: TGTGCCAGCAACCAGGGACAGGGGTTAGGAGCTTTCTTT. Protein product: CASNQGQGLGAFF.

The chain combines TRBV7-9 with TRBJ1-2, with D hard to call. Trimming stripped 5 bases from V and 7 bases from J, with 11 bases between. In germline, CDR1 is SEHNR, CDR2 FQNEAQ (reference sequence). The CDR3 has 12 residues. CDR3 bases: TGTGCCAGCAGCCCCGGGGTAGCTGGCTACACCTTC. Residues: CASSPGVAGYTF. The full variable domain, completed using reference TRBV7-9 and TRBJ1-2, is DTGVSQNPRHKITKRGQNVTFRCDPISEHNRLYWYRQTLGQGPEFLTYFQNEAQLEKSRLLSDRFSAERPKGSFSTLEIQRTEQGDSAMYLCASSPGVAGYTFGSGTRLTVV.

This clone has only one observation. This sequence joins TRBV4-1 and TRBJ2-1, with TRBD2 matching over 10 bases. After removal of 4 bases from V and 7 bases from J, the junction contained 16 bases not matched to a gene. CDR1 is MGHRA, CDR2 YSYEKL, per germline. The CDR3 spans 18 residues. DNA for the CDR3: TGCGCCAGCAGCCCCTTACCCGAGAGCGGGGGGGCCGGGAATGAGCAGTTCTTC. Protein product: CASSPLPESGGAGNEQFF.

This sequence joins TRBV9 and TRBJ2-7; 7 bases align to TRBD1. V lost 0 bases and J lost 6; bases outside the gene matches: 3. CDR1 is SGDLS and CDR2 is YYNGEE in the germline V gene. The CDR3 has 13 residues. The CDR3 bases are TGTGCCAGCAGCGTAGGCAGGGGGTCCGAGCAGTACTTC. The encoded protein is CASSVGRGSEQYF. Complete variable domain (other parts from reference TRBV9 and TRBJ2-7): DSGVTQTPKHLITATGQRVTLRCSPRSGDLSVYWYQQSLDQGLQFLIQYYNGEERAKGNILERFSAQQFPDLHSELNLSSLELGDSALYFCASSVGRGSEQYFGPGTRLTVT.

This chain links TRBV5-1 with TRBJ2-4; 9 bases are shared with TRBD1. Per germline, CDR1 SGHRS and CDR2 YFSETQ. The CDR3 spans 15 residues. The V segment lost 4 bases and the J segment 4 bases; nucleotides outside the gene matches: 6. CDR3 protein: CASSRIQGAKNIQYF. CDR3 in DNA: TGCGCCAGCAGCCGAATACAGGGGGCAAAAAACATTCAGTACTTC.

J is TRBJ2-3 and V is TRBV9; 11 nucleotides agree with TRBD2. The CDR3 has 12 amino acids. From germline, CDR1 is SGDLS and CDR2 YYNGEE. After removal of 3 bases from V and 11 bases from J, the junction contained 2 bases not matched to a gene. This CDR3 is CASSATSGMQYF. The CDR3 region has the DNA TGTGCCAGCAGCGCGACTAGCGGGATGCAGTATTTT.

The chain has TRBV6-1 and TRBJ1-4, with TRBD1 matching 10 bases. Germline assignment: CDR1 MNHNS and CDR2 SASEGT. With 7 bases clipped from V and 7 bases from J, the junction kept 9 bases outside the gene matches. This CDR3 has 15 residues. The CDR3 protein is CASNGQGGLLEKLFF. The CDR3 nucleotides read TGTGCCAGCAACGGACAGGGGGGCCTTCTTGAAAAACTGTTTTTT.

The chain recombines TRBV7-2 with TRBJ2-1, with 12 bases fitting TRBD2. This CDR3 region has 16 residues. The trim removed 2 bases at V and 9 bases at J, leaving 8 bases unmatched. Germline CDR1 and CDR2: SGHTA and FQGNSA. CDR3 sequence (DNA): TGTGCCAGCAGCTTAATCGGGGGGGGACTAGCGGGTGAGCAGTTCTTC. Its protein is CASSLIGGGLAGEQFF.

The genes are TRBV30 and TRBJ1-4, with 7 bases identical to TRBD1. Germline V CDR1 and CDR2: GTSNPN, SVGIG (reference sequence). The junction had 1 base not matched to a gene; V was cut back by 1 base and J by 5 bases. This CDR3 is 13 amino acids long. The CDR3 sequence: CAWSGQGNEKLFF. The CDR3 nucleotides are TGTGCCTGGAGTGGACAGGGAAATGAAAAACTGTTTTTT.

This chain joins TRBV5-1 and TRBJ1-1, with unresolved D. The CDR3 spans 14 residues. From germline, CDR1 is SGHRS and CDR2 YFSETQ. Trimming took off 0 bases at V and 4 bases at J, with 10 bases between the two ends. CDR3 coding DNA: TGCGCCAGCAGCTTGGCTGGGCGGGGCACTGAAGCTTTCTTT. Its translation: CASSLAGRGTEAFF.

This chain connects TRBV5-6 to TRBJ2-7, with a weak D call TRBD1 (6 bases). Looked up from germline, CDR1 is SGHDT and CDR2 is YYEEEE. The V end lost 5 bases, the J end lost 2 bases, and 14 bases lay between the germline ends. CDR3 length: 14 residues. DNA for the CDR3: TGTGCCAGCAGACGACTGACAGGCCCCTACGAGCAGTACTTC. This sequence encodes CASRRLTGPYEQYF.

The chain links TRBV6-5 to TRBJ2-2, with 11 bases aligning to TRBD2. The germline CDR1 and CDR2 sequences are MNHEY and SVGAGI. V was pared by 5 bases and J by 7 bases, with 6 bases of the junction left unmatched. This CDR3 is built from 15 residues. CDR3 protein: CASSPSGGSVGELFF. CDR3 nucleotide sequence: TGTGCCAGCAGTCCTAGCGGGGGGAGTGTCGGGGAGCTGTTTTTT.

The genes are TRBV9 and TRBJ2-1; TRBD2 matches at 10 bases. Trimming at V came to 3 bases and at J to 4 bases, leaving 7 bases not matched to a gene. The CDR3 is made up of 16 amino acids. Germline CDR1 and CDR2: SGDLS and YYNGEE. CDR3 loop: CASSAIAGGLYNEQFF. The CDR3 nucleotides read TGTGCCAGCAGCGCCATAGCGGGGGGACTTTACAATGAGCAGTTCTTC. Variable domain in full (rest from reference TRBV9 and TRBJ2-1): DSGVTQTPKHLITATGQRVTLRCSPRSGDLSVYWYQQSLDQGLQFLIQYYNGEERAKGNILERFSAQQFPDLHSELNLSSLELGDSALYFCASSAIAGGLYNEQFFGPGTRLTVL.

V usage is TRBV15 and J usage is TRBJ2-5; weak D call: TRBD1 (6 bases). The germline V gene encodes CDR1 LNHNV and CDR2 YYDKDF (reference sequence). The CDR3 runs 13 residues. With 8 bases removed from V and 4 bases from J, the gap between germline ends came to 14 bases. Written as DNA, the CDR3 is TGTGCCACCGGGGTTGGACAGTTAGAGACCCAGTACTTC. Protein: CATGVGQLETQYF.

The chain is built from TRBV5-1 and TRBJ1-1; 10 bases are shared with TRBD1. This CDR3 region has 17 residues. V lost 4 bases to trimming and J lost 4 bases; unmatched junction nucleotides: 13. Germline CDR1 is SGHRS and CDR2 is YFSETQ. The CDR3 DNA sequence: TGCGCCAGCAGCGAGGCGGGACAGGGGAGGGGAGGCACTGAAGCTTTCTTT. Translating it yields CASSEAGQGRGGTEAFF.

The genes are TRBV6-1 and TRBJ2-5; perhaps TRBD2 as D (7 bases). CDR1 is MNHNS, CDR2 SASEGT, per germline. The CDR3 sequence is 15 residues long. V was clipped by 8 bases and J by 7 bases, with 23 bases between them. This CDR3 is CASGPLQGGPGTQYF. In DNA form, the CDR3 reads TGTGCCAGCGGCCCCCTACAGGGAGGGCCGGGGACCCAGTACTTC.

This chain connects TRBV6-5 to TRBJ1-3; D not certain. CDR1 and CDR2 from the germline V gene are MNHEY and SVGAGI. This CDR3 contains 14 residues. Trimming took off 5 bases at V and 0 bases at J, with 8 bases between the two ends. The DNA of the CDR3 is TGTGCCAGCAGTGTAGAAGACTCTGGAAACACCATATATTTT. This codes for CASSVEDSGNTIYF.

This sequence joins TRBV4-1 and TRBJ2-7, with D hard to call. The CDR3 totals 13 residues. V was pared by 0 bases and J by 4 bases, with 7 bases between. The germline V gene encodes CDR1 MGHRA and CDR2 YSYEKL. CDR3 coding DNA: TGCGCCAGCAGCCAAGAGGCGGAGTACGAGCAGTACTTC. Translating it yields CASSQEAEYEQYF.